This passage covers 17 T cell receptor beta chains from one sample sequenced in a study of T cells after yellow fever vaccination. TCRdb analysed the 5' RACE reads with MiXCR anew, one entry per CDR3 protein. The sample lists approximately 510,000 distinct CDR3 sequences; just over 20% were seen once. The sample in question was PBMCs, obtained roughly 20 days after the first yellow fever vaccination. These receptors all stem from a man younger than 30 who received the YFV17D yellow fever vaccine.

This clonotype has more than one count but fewer than ten. V is TRBV7-9 and J is TRBJ2-3; D unclear. With 5 bases removed from V and 7 bases from J, the gap between germline ends came to 16 bases. The CDR3 totals 14 residues. Germline lookup yields CDR1 SEHNR and CDR2 FQNEAQ (reference sequence). CDR3 in DNA: TGTGCCAGCAGCGGAGACCTTCGGCCGTATACGCAGTATTTT. Its protein is CASSGDLRPYTQYF. The full variable domain, in which reference TRBV7-9 and TRBJ2-3 provide the parts outside the CDR3, is DTGVSQNPRHKITKRGQNVTFRCDPISEHNRLYWYRQTLGQGPEFLTYFQNEAQLEKSRLLSDRFSAERPKGSFSTLEIQRTEQGDSAMYLCASSGDLRPYTQYFGPGTRLTVL.

The chain couples TRBV12-3 or TRBV12-4 to TRBJ2-5; either TRBD1 or TRBD2 may fit D (5 bases each). The CDR3 consists of 15 residues. The V gene lost 3 bases and the J gene lost 5 bases, with 16 bases spanning the gap. The CDR3, as DNA: TGTGCCAGCAGTTTCGGGGCCCTCCGGGTGGAGACCCAGTACTTC. This codes for CASSFGALRVETQYF.

This rearrangement joins TRBV5-1 to TRBJ2-4; 9 positions match TRBD1. In germline, CDR1 is SGHRS, CDR2 YFSETQ. V dropped 4 bases and J dropped 5; count of bases not matched to a gene: 4. CDR3 size: 14 residues. This chain's CDR3 is CASSPRTGENIQYF. The CDR3, as DNA: TGCGCCAGCAGCCCCCGGACAGGGGAAAACATTCAGTACTTC.

This clonotype was seen more than once but under ten times. The V gene is TRBV20-1, the J gene TRBJ2-3; TRBD2 is a possible D gene (5 bases). V was shortened by 7 bases and J by 2 bases, with 13 bases between the two germline ends. The CDR3 runs 13 residues. CDR1 and CDR2 (germline): DFQATT, SNEGSKA (reference sequence). The CDR3 region has the DNA TGCAGTGTCTCGAGCGGAGCCACAGATACGCAGTATTTT. Protein sequence: CSVSSGATDTQYF.

The chain couples TRBV6-5 to TRBJ2-1; D might be TRBD1 (6 bases). V was clipped by 0 bases and J by 9 bases, with 21 bases between them. Germline V gene data show CDR1 as MNHEY and CDR2 as SVGAGI. The length of the CDR3 is 17 residues. CDR3 loop: CASSYSPAGAHPGEQFF. Here the CDR3 DNA reads TGTGCCAGCAGTTACTCGCCGGCAGGGGCCCACCCTGGTGAGCAGTTCTTC.

V gene TRBV5-6 combines with J gene TRBJ2-1, with D maybe TRBD2 (7 bases). The CDR3 sequence is 16 residues long. Germline V lookup: CDR1 SGHDT, CDR2 YYEEEE. V gave up 1 base and J gave up 0 bases, with 11 bases separating them. The CDR3 nucleotides are TGTGCCAGCAGCTTGATAGGGGGGGGCTCCTACAATGAGCAGTTCTTC. This sequence encodes CASSLIGGGSYNEQFF.

This clonotype was observed a handful of times. The chain links TRBV4-1 to TRBJ2-2; 10 bases fit TRBD1. V lost 7 bases, J lost 6 bases, and 8 bases stayed unmatched. The germline gives CDR1 MGHRA, CDR2 YSYEKL. This CDR3 is built from 15 residues. For the CDR3, the DNA is TGCGCCAGCAATCCCAGGGACAGGGGCCCCGGGGAGCTGTTTTTT. The encoded protein is CASNPRDRGPGELFF.

The chain carries TRBV6-2 or TRBV6-3 and TRBJ2-3; no firm D call. The CDR3 contains 13 residues. V gave up 6 bases and J gave up 2 bases, with 9 bases separating them. Germline CDR1 and CDR2: MNHEY and SVGEGT. The CDR3 spells CASSISVTDTQYF. The CDR3 DNA is TGTGCCAGCAGCATCTCGGTCACAGATACGCAGTATTTT.

This clonotype showed up just a few times. This rearrangement joins TRBV20-1 to TRBJ1-6, with unresolved D. Germline V gives CDR1 DFQATT, CDR2 SNEGSKA (reference sequence). Trimming cost V 6 bases and J 8 bases, with 14 bases left between them. This CDR3 comprises 13 residues. Here the CDR3 reads CSARGVPHSPLHF. CDR3 coding DNA: TGCAGTGCGCGCGGGGTTCCCCATTCACCCCTCCACTTT.

The V gene is TRBV5-1, the J gene TRBJ1-1; TRBD1 agrees at 7 bases. V trimming: 6 bases; J trimming: 1 base; junction bases outside the gene matches: 6. Per the germline V gene, CDR1 is SGHRS and CDR2 is YFSETQ. This CDR3 contains 14 residues. Here the CDR3 reads CASTEGQKNTEAFF. In nucleotides, the CDR3 is TGCGCCAGCACCGAGGGACAGAAGAACACTGAAGCTTTCTTT. The entire variable domain, with the rest obtained from reference TRBV5-1 and TRBJ1-1, is as follows: KAGVTQTPRYLIKTRGQQVTLSCSPISGHRSVSWYQQTPGQGLQFLFEYFSETQRNKGNFPGRFSGRQFSNSRSEMNVSTLELGDSALYLCASTEGQKNTEAFFGQGTRLTVV.

This rearrangement joins TRBV5-1 to TRBJ2-6; 7 bases agree with TRBD1. V shed 7 bases and J 2 bases; nucleotides not matched to a gene: 9. The CDR3 consists of 16 residues. The germline V gene has CDR1 SGHRS and CDR2 YFSETQ. DNA for the CDR3: TGCGCCAGCGGCCCCCAGGGGGTCGCTGGGGCCAACGTCCTGACTTTC. Translated, it gives CASGPQGVAGANVLTF.

The chain uses TRBV10-3 and TRBJ2-5; the D is unclear. The V gene's germline CDR1 is ENHRY and CDR2 SYGVKD. Trimming pared 4 bases from V and 0 bases from J, leaving 3 bases between. The CDR3 loop spans 12 amino acids. This CDR3 is CAISAYQETQYF. CDR3 DNA sequence: TGTGCCATCAGTGCCTACCAAGAGACCCAGTACTTC.

This clonotype was detected only a few times. The chain is built from TRBV7-2 and TRBJ2-1; TRBD2 aligns across 8 bases. Trimming took 5 bases from V and 5 from J; bases not matched to a gene: 5. CDR3 length equals 14 residues. Looked up from germline, CDR1 is SGHTA and CDR2 is FQGNSA. CDR3 in DNA: TGTGCCAGCAGCCCCGGGGGGGCTCACAATGAGCAGTTCTTC. Amino acid sequence: CASSPGGAHNEQFF.

CDR3 coding DNA: TGTGCCAGCAGTGGACTTGGGACAGATGAGCAGTTCTTC. Its translation: CASSGLGTDEQFF. The chain has TRBV6-1 and TRBJ2-1; 7 bases match TRBD1. V dropped 4 bases and J dropped 8; count of bases not matched to a gene: 5. The CDR3 extends over 13 amino acids. Germline CDR1 reads MNHNS; CDR2 reads SASEGT.

CDR3 loop: CASSLGGQGTSNEKLFF. CDR3 sequence (DNA): TGCGCCAGCAGCTTGGGGGGACAGGGAACCTCTAATGAAAAACTGTTTTTT. V gene TRBV5-1 combines with J gene TRBJ1-4; the match to TRBD1 covers 9 bases. Germline V gene lookup returns CDR1 SGHRS and CDR2 YFSETQ. The CDR3 length is 17 residues. V was clipped by 0 bases and J by 3 bases; unmatched bases: 6.

This clonotype occurred a few times. The chain combines TRBV6-2 or TRBV6-3 with TRBJ1-6; D is possibly TRBD1 (6 bases). The CDR3 runs to 15 residues. Per the germline V gene, CDR1 is MNHEY and CDR2 is SVGEGT. V lost 2 bases, J lost 9 bases, and 14 bases lay in between. The CDR3 bases are TGTGCCAGCAGTTACGCACAGGGCGGACGTTCACCCCTCCACTTT. As protein: CASSYAQGGRSPLHF.

This clonotype appeared many times. The genes are TRBV5-1 and TRBJ2-2; D possibly corresponds to TRBD2 (7 bases). There are 16 residues in the CDR3. Germline lookup yields CDR1 SGHRS and CDR2 YFSETQ. V lost 0 bases, J lost 6 bases, and 15 bases lay in between. The CDR3 bases are TGCGCCAGCAGCTTGGCCTCGGGGGGCCCTCCCGGGGAGCTGTTTTTT. Translated, it gives CASSLASGGPPGELFF.